This TCR beta chain was documented in a study of cytomegalovirus exposure and HLA in healthy donors. It was with 60 Vbeta and 13 Jbeta primers that the PCR ran. Assay used: immunoSEQ multiplex PCR; TCRdb lists only in-frame clones, some missing. The data show 200,000 to 250,000 clones, and the top ten clones hold about 1%. V was clipped by 3 bases and J by 5 bases, with 11 bases between them. Germline CDR1 reads SGHRS; CDR2 reads YFSETQ. The CDR3 contains 14 residues. The chain has TRBV5-1 and TRBJ2-2; a weak D match, TRBD2 (5 bases). The clonotype was recovered from a woman between 25 and 40 years old in good health and CMV-seropositive. Sequencing was done on a sample of PBMCs. The CDR3: CASSSILETGELFF. The CDR3, as DNA: TGCGCCAGCAGCTCCATACTAGAGACCGGGGAGCTGTTTTTT.